This T cell receptor (beta chain) was identified in a study of blood T cells in healthy people across ages. A remark on this clonotype: Its antigen remains unknown.

This CDR3 region has 13 residues. V lost 6 bases and J lost 5, with 13 bases in between. Study results and caveats: Correlation between TCR beta diversity and naive T cell percentage was strong.

For the second PCR, which ran for roughly 6 to 12 cycles, a sample-barcoded 5' primer and a J-beta primer mix were used. MiXCR, run by TCRdb on the 5' RACE reads, gives a single entry per CDR3 protein. The sample lists roughly 500,000 distinct CDR3 sequences, less than 25% occurring once. The sample was also reused in another study, on T cells of mothers and their children.

V gene TRBV12-3 or TRBV12-4 combines with J gene TRBJ2-5; possibly TRBD1 for D (6 bases). This sequence was found in a boy aged 5-17 years in good health. The sample comprised blood. This CDR3 reads CASRLRGRETQYF. The DNA for the CDR3 is TGTGCCAGCAGGCTCAGGGGCCGGGAGACCCAGTACTTC.